The present TCR beta chain was sequenced within a study of memory CD4+ T cells and cytomegalovirus serostatus (dated by TCRdb to between 2018 and 2020). A note on the overall study: The cohort comprised 33 healthy Belgian adults, 9 CMV seropositive and around 25 CMV seronegative. To replicate a published TCR-based CMV serostatus classifier, the researchers sequenced the CD4+ memory TCRbeta repertoires of a Belgian cohort whose cytomegalovirus serostatus was known. General findings and caveats noted by the study authors: Only CD4+CD45RO+ memory cells were sequenced, in contrast to the original study, in which naive and memory CD4+ and CD8+ populations were covered. For CMV serostatus prediction, a median bootstrapped AUC of 0.95 was reached with the original framework, and a median bootstrapped AUC of roughly 0.9 was reached with a US-trained random forest. The results were interpreted as suggesting that the CMV-associated TCR signature is largely present in the CD4+ memory repertoire. A median bootstrapped AUC of around 0.95 with a 95% CI of 0.76-1.00 was achieved on the Belgian cohort by the original-framework classifier. Of 164 previously reported CMV-associated TCRbeta sequences, 55 to 75 appeared in the CD4+ memory repertoires, each in one to five individuals.

The Quick-DNA Microprep Kit was used to extract genomic DNA from the sorted cells. TCRbeta DNA was amplified with the immunoSEQ hsTCRbeta kit following the manufacturer's protocol. TCRbeta libraries were sequenced on an Illumina MiSeq instrument. The authors' pipeline ran thus. After out-of-frame sequences were removed, 2 million to 2.5 million distinct TCRbeta sequences remained, averaging about 67,000 per individual. Each individual was scored according to the count of 164 previously reported CMV-associated TCRbeta sequences and the total productive distinct TCRbeta count. A beta-binomial model was reimplemented in Python, and random forests from scikit-learn, run with default parameters, were trained on data from the US cohort. Classifier performance on the Belgian cohort was summarized as median AUC with percentile confidence intervals calculated over 10,000 bootstrap iterations. Held by TCRdb, this immuneACCESS table contains in-frame sequences only and omits some clones. Under half of the omission traces to an unresolved V gene where checked; the cause of the rest is unknown. Clone size and V and J calls were adopted from that table, with D and trimming inferred from the DNA. The sample table shows roughly 64,000 clones, and around 77% are seen once. The top ten hold approximately 0.81% of the sample.

A FACSAria II was used to sort memory CD4+ T cells, defined as single viable CD3+CD4+CD8-CD45RO+ cells. CMV serostatus was determined with a Roche Elecsys assay detecting serum IgG against CMV pp150, pp28, p38 and p52. Following thawing, total CD4+ T cells were enriched through positive selection using CD4 magnetic microbeads. Samples originated from another study that specifically interrogated the CD4+ T cell memory repertoire. Peripheral blood mononuclear cells were isolated and cryopreserved according to standard operating procedures, and serum was stored at -80 degrees C. Staining used CD3-PerCP (BW264/56), CD4-APC (RPA-T4), CD45RO-PE (UCHT1) and CD8-Pacific Orange (3B5) antibodies, with Sytox blue excluding non-viable cells. In regard to this clone: Its antigen has not been determined. Qualities for individual bases were not recorded, and no much larger clone is one base off.

CDR1 is given as GTSNPN and CDR2 as SVGIG, both from the germline V gene (reference sequence). From the cysteine through the phenylalanine, the CDR3 covers 13 amino acids. Of all the DNA, just the CDR3 is kept, 39 bases in frame from base 1. V and J are truncated by 1 base and 6 bases respectively, leaving an intervening sequence of 10 bases. The sequencing input was memory CD4+ T cells from blood. The sequence derives from an adult in good health and CMV-seronegative. The chain was built from TRBV30 and TRBJ1-5; matching of 5 bases hints at TRBD1 as the D gene. The sequence in DNA is TGTGCCTGGAGTGCCGGACAAGCTCAGCCCCAGCATTTT. Translation gives CAWSAGQAQPQHF. The entire variable domain, with the stretches around the CDR3 drawn from the reference TRBV30 and TRBJ1-5 proteins, is SQTIHQWPATLVQPVGSPLSLECTVEGTSNPNLYWYRQAAGRGLQLLFYSVGIGQISSEVPQNLSASRPQDRQFILSSKKLLLSDSGFYLCAWSAGQAQPQHFGDGTRLSIL.